This TCR beta chain was found in a study of OX40 agonist ivuxolimab in advanced cancers. Clones were sequenced by immunoSEQ multiplex PCR, and TCRdb holds only the in-frame ones, with some missing. The data show about 75,000 clones, roughly 88% seen once. The material was CD4+ or CD8+ T cells sorted from blood, obtained in a trial of the OX40 agonist ivuxolimab. The TCR sequence derives from an adult with an advanced solid tumor such as melanoma, head and neck, liver or kidney cancer.

CDR3 nucleotides: TGCGCCAGCAGCTTGGGGCTGTTGGGGAGCTCCTACAATGAGCAGTTCTTC. It codes for CASSLGLLGSSYNEQFF. The chain recombines TRBV5-1 with TRBJ2-1; perhaps TRBD2 as D (5 bases). The CDR3 covers 17 residues. The germline V gene has CDR1 SGHRS and CDR2 YFSETQ. Trimming pared 0 bases from V and 0 bases from J, leaving 13 bases between.